Listed here are 6 T cell receptor beta chains from one sample, sequenced in a study of regulatory T cells in long-lasting Graves disease. For TCR beta, libraries came from iRepertoire HTBI primers and Arm-PCR of CDR3 regions. TCRdb redid the calling of the multiplex PCR reads with MiXCR, one entry per CDR3 protein. The repertoire holds around 250,000 distinct CDR3 sequences, with 20% to 25% as singletons. Time point defined: newly diagnosed GD, antithyroid drugs for less than 3 months. The TCR library was made from RNA that had been extracted from PBMCs in TRIzol. Material: peripheral blood mononuclear cells (PBMCs), obtained at new diagnosis, from a patient treated with antithyroid drugs. These receptors originate from a female donor with Graves disease.

A remark on this clonotype: Possible read error: a much larger clone is one base away. V is TRBV27 and J is TRBJ2-5; the D is unclear. The V end was cut by 4 bases, the J end by 4 bases, with 13 bases between. Per germline, CDR1 MNHEY and CDR2 SMNVEV (reference sequence). The CDR3 extends over 14 amino acids. The CDR3 here is CASSSRVSTETQYF. The CDR3 DNA sequence: TGTGCCAGCAGTTCCCGAGTGAGCACAGAGACCCAGTACTTC.

In regard to this clonotype: A far larger clone lies a single base away; this is likely a read error. The chain links TRBV2 to TRBJ2-4; tentative D call: TRBD1 (5 bases). Per the germline V gene, CDR1 is SNHLY and CDR2 is FYNNEI. V was shortened by 6 bases and J by 13 bases, with 22 bases between the two germline ends. This CDR3 has 14 amino acids. CDR3 residues: CASSRTYSYNEQYF. The CDR3 DNA follows: TGTGCCAGCAGCAGGACATATTCCTACAATGAGCAGTACTTC.

In this sample, this clonotype turned up a few times. The chain is built from TRBV6-5 and TRBJ1-2; perhaps TRBD1 as D (6 bases). The V gene's germline CDR1 is MNHEY and CDR2 SVGAGI. CDR3 size: 13 residues. V gave up 4 bases and J gave up 4 bases, with 10 bases separating them. The CDR3 DNA is TGTGCCAGCAGTTCTACAGGGTGCTATGGCTACACCTTC. Amino acids: CASSSTGCYGYTF.

The table lists this clonotype with many counts. Sequence at one end of the junction differs from germline and may be a read error. Here the CDR3 reads CASSPDRTYEQYF. The DNA of the CDR3 is TGCGCCAGCAGTCCTGACAGAACCTACGAGCAGTACTTC. This rearrangement joins TRBV18 to TRBJ2-7; D might be TRBD1 (5 bases). This CDR3 has 13 residues. Germline CDR1 reads KGHSH; CDR2 reads LQKENI.

This clonotype was recorded at least ten times. The chain combines TRBV20-1 with TRBJ2-3; 7 bases align to TRBD2. The trim removed 1 base at V and 0 bases at J, leaving 7 bases unmatched. This CDR3 is 16 amino acids long. Germline V gene sequence: CDR1 DFQATT, CDR2 SNEGSKA (reference sequence). In DNA, the CDR3 is TGCAGTGCTAGAGGGACGGGAGGAGGAAGCACAGATACGCAGTATTTT. It yields the protein CSARGTGGGSTDTQYF.

This clonotype has only a few counts. V gene TRBV27 combines with J gene TRBJ1-2; TRBD1 is a possible D gene (5 bases). Trimming removed 5 bases from V and 4 bases from J, with 11 bases in between. Per the germline V gene, CDR1 is MNHEY and CDR2 is SMNVEV (reference sequence). CDR3 length: 13 amino acids. In nucleotides, the CDR3 is TGTGCCAGCAGTACGGGCGGGGGCTATGGCTACACCTTC. Encoded protein: CASSTGGGYGYTF.